Listed here are 26 T cell receptor beta chains from one sample, sequenced in a study of blood T cell repertoires in COVID-19 (dated by TCRdb to 2020 to 2021). Libraries were prepared through the immunoSEQ multiplex PCR assay. As stored in TCRdb, this immuneACCESS dataset retains in-frame rearrangements with V and J assigned. A fraction of the clones does not appear; measured against another copy, unresolved V genes explain less than half of the discrepancy, and the remainder lacks a known reason. Present in this sample are about 42,000 clones, nearly 90% of which were seen just once. About 2.4% of the sample is in the top ten clones. Sequencing used peripheral blood. The receptors stem from a human donor in a cohort sampled during active COVID-19.

The chain joins TRBV4-2 to TRBJ1-1, with TRBD1 matching over 9 bases. V lost 3 bases and J lost 0; bases outside the gene matches: 2. Germline V gene sequence: CDR1 LGHNA, CDR2 YNFKEQ. This CDR3 is 15 amino acids long. The CDR3 DNA follows: TGTGCCAGCAGCCAGGGACAGGGACTGAACACTGAAGCTTTCTTT. Encoded protein: CASSQGQGLNTEAFF.

The J gene is TRBJ1-6, the V gene TRBV2, with D hard to call. Trimming left V 6 bases short and J 6 bases short, with 9 bases between. From germline, CDR1 is SNHLY and CDR2 FYNNEI. The CDR3 covers 13 residues. The CDR3 loop reads CASRRSANSPLHF. CDR3 bases: TGTGCCAGCAGGCGGAGTGCTAATTCACCCCTCCACTTT.

The rearrangement links TRBV2 to TRBJ2-2; maybe TRBD2 (5 bases). Looked up from germline, CDR1 is SNHLY and CDR2 is FYNNEI. This CDR3 region has 13 residues. The ends were cut back, 11 bases at V and 6 bases at J, with 16 bases in the middle. Here the CDR3 reads CAGRSTSSGELFF. The DNA for the CDR3 is TGTGCCGGACGGTCAACTAGTTCCGGGGAGCTGTTTTTT.

V and J are TRBV5-4 and TRBJ1-1; D possibly corresponds to TRBD1 (5 bases). The CDR3 extends over 15 amino acids. Trimming removed 4 bases at V and 3 bases at J, with 16 bases between. From germline, CDR1 is SGHNT and CDR2 YYREEE (reference sequence). CDR3 loop: CASSRGTAAYTEAFF. The CDR3 nucleotides are TGTGCCAGCAGCCGGGGGACGGCAGCTTACACTGAAGCTTTCTTT.

There are a few counts of this clone. The CDR3 DNA reads as TGTGCCAGCAGCCAATGGGGGACAAAGAATTCACCCCTCCACTTT. Translating it yields CASSQWGTKNSPLHF. This rearrangement joins TRBV14 to TRBJ1-6; weak D call: TRBD1 (6 bases). Trimming stripped 2 bases from V and 7 bases from J, with 12 bases between. CDR3 size: 15 residues. CDR1 and CDR2 from the germline V gene are SGHDN and FVKESK.

DNA for the CDR3: TGTGCCAGCAGCTTCAGGGGAACCGGGGAGCTGTTTTTT. Its translation: CASSFRGTGELFF. The J gene is TRBJ2-2, the V gene TRBV7-3; a weak D match, TRBD1 (6 bases). V lost 3 bases and J 5 bases, leaving 7 bases between the germline ends. CDR3 size: 13 residues. Germline V CDR1 and CDR2: SGHTA, FQGTGA.

The chain uses TRBV19 and TRBJ1-2; tentative D call: TRBD1 (5 bases). CDR1 and CDR2 from the germline V gene are LNHDA and SQIVND (reference sequence). V lost 3 bases and J 0 bases, leaving 26 bases between the germline ends. This CDR3 region has 20 residues. The chain's CDR3 is CASSILTAGRGGEANYGYTF. The CDR3, as DNA: TGTGCCAGTAGTATCCTGACAGCGGGAAGAGGCGGCGAAGCTAACTATGGCTACACCTTC.

The V and J genes are TRBV7-8 and TRBJ2-7, with a weak D call TRBD1 (5 bases). The CDR3 is 12 amino acids. The germline V gene has CDR1 SGHVS and CDR2 FQNEAQ. The V gene lost 3 bases and the J gene lost 7 bases, with 10 bases spanning the gap. CDR3 nucleotide sequence: TGTGCCAGCAGCTTGGACATCGGGGAGCAGTACTTC. It translates to CASSLDIGEQYF.

The rearrangement joins TRBV6-5 to TRBJ2-3; TRBD2 aligns across 10 bases. Germline CDR1 is MNHEY and CDR2 is SVGAGI. V lost 4 bases, J lost 3 bases, and 4 bases stayed unmatched. CDR3 length: 15 residues. CDR3 sequence (DNA): TGTGCCAGCAGTTCAGTAGCGGGGGGTACAGATACGCAGTATTTT. Its protein product is CASSSVAGGTDTQYF.

In its sample, this clone was seen a few times. The chain carries TRBV7-3 and TRBJ1-1, with 9 bases identical to TRBD1. The CDR3 totals 14 residues. Germline CDR1 reads SGHTA; CDR2 reads FQGTGA. The V segment lost 4 bases and the J segment 3 bases; nucleotides outside the gene matches: 3. CDR3 in amino acids: CASSWGQGDTEAFF. The CDR3, as DNA: TGTGCCAGCAGCTGGGGACAGGGAGACACTGAAGCTTTCTTT.

This clone was found a few times. The chain is built from TRBV10-2 and TRBJ2-3; TRBD2 aligns across 7 bases. V was clipped by 2 bases and J by 7 bases; unmatched bases: 12. Germline V gene lookup returns CDR1 WSHSY and CDR2 SAAADI. This CDR3 comprises 16 residues. In nucleotides, the CDR3 is TGCGCCAGCAGTGAGCCCGGATCCGGGGGGAGAAATACGCAGTATTTT. It translates to CASSEPGSGGRNTQYF.

The chain recombines TRBV18 with TRBJ1-4; D possibly corresponds to TRBD1 (5 bases). Trimming took off 5 bases at V and 7 bases at J, with 14 bases between the two ends. The CDR3 runs to 14 residues. The germline CDR1 and CDR2 sequences are KGHSH and LQKENI. CDR3 region: CASSSGKSVEKLFF. CDR3 nucleotides: TGTGCCAGCTCATCAGGGAAGTCGGTTGAAAAACTGTTTTTT.

This sequence joins TRBV19 and TRBJ1-5, with D hard to call. Germline V gene data show CDR1 as LNHDA and CDR2 as SQIVND (reference sequence). CDR3 size: 15 residues. V gave up 5 bases and J gave up 2 bases, with 13 bases separating them. CDR3 in amino acids: CASSPAASGNQPQHF. The CDR3, as DNA: TGTGCCAGTAGTCCAGCGGCGTCGGGCAATCAGCCCCAGCATTTT.

This rearrangement joins TRBV5-1 to TRBJ1-2; no clear D. Trimming stripped 0 bases from V and 2 bases from J, with 11 bases between. Germline V gives CDR1 SGHRS, CDR2 YFSETQ. The CDR3 covers 15 residues. The CDR3 DNA reads TGCGCCAGCAGCTTGGGGGCAGTACAGAACTATGGCTACACCTTC. It yields the protein CASSLGAVQNYGYTF.

The V gene is TRBV6-5, the J gene TRBJ2-5; tentative D call: TRBD1 (5 bases). Germline-derived CDR1 and CDR2 are MNHEY and SVGAGI. Trimming took 2 bases from V and 2 from J, leaving 6 bases between them. This CDR3 spans 13 amino acids. CDR3 sequence: CASSYRGQETQYF. Here the CDR3 DNA reads TGTGCCAGCAGTTACAGGGGACAAGAGACCCAGTACTTC.

This sequence joins TRBV7-6 and TRBJ2-1; TRBD2 is a possible D gene (7 bases). The CDR3 consists of 17 residues. With 1 base removed from V and 4 bases from J, the gap between germline ends came to 17 bases. Germline lookup yields CDR1 SGHVS and CDR2 FNYEAQ. Here the CDR3 reads CASSLDRGATVYNEQFF. In DNA form, the CDR3 reads TGTGCCAGCAGCTTAGATCGGGGGGCGACAGTTTACAATGAGCAGTTCTTC.

This clone was found a few times. V usage is TRBV4-2 and J usage is TRBJ1-2; perhaps TRBD1 as D (6 bases). This CDR3 contains 13 residues. V was trimmed by 4 bases and J by 8 bases, leaving 14 bases between them. Per germline, CDR1 LGHNA and CDR2 YNFKEQ. CDR3 residues: CASSPGGWEGYTF. CDR3 DNA: TGTGCCAGCAGCCCTGGGGGCTGGGAAGGCTACACCTTC.

The chain employs TRBV6-5 and TRBJ1-1; possibly TRBD1 for D (5 bases). Per germline, CDR1 MNHEY and CDR2 SVGAGI. The germline V and J ends were trimmed by 6 bases and 3 bases, with 14 bases remaining between them. The CDR3 contains 14 residues. Here the CDR3 reads CASSYRAGDTEAFF. CDR3 nucleotide sequence: TGTGCCAGCAGCTATAGAGCGGGGGACACTGAAGCTTTCTTT.

V usage is TRBV7-9 and J usage is TRBJ1-1; D might be TRBD1 (6 bases). The germline CDR1 and CDR2 sequences are SEHNR and FQNEAQ (reference sequence). There are 14 residues in the CDR3. The germline V and J ends were trimmed by 0 bases and 5 bases, with 10 bases remaining between them. Written as DNA, the CDR3 is TGTGCCAGCAGCTTAGCCACAGGGTTGACTGAAGCTTTCTTT. Its translation: CASSLATGLTEAFF.

The chain uses TRBV3-1 (or the pseudogene TRBV3-2) and TRBJ2-2; 8 bases match TRBD1. CDR1 LGHDT and CDR2 YNNKEL come from the germline V gene (reference sequence). The CDR3 covers 13 residues. The V and J ends lost 3 bases and 7 bases, in that order; junction bases with no gene match: 1. The CDR3 DNA is TGTGCCAGCAGCCAGGGACAGGTCGGGGAGCTGTTTTTT. Protein sequence: CASSQGQVGELFF.

The chain employs TRBV7-9 and TRBJ2-3; TRBD2 matches at 7 bases. Germline loops: CDR1 SEHNR, CDR2 FQNEAQ (reference sequence). After removal of 2 bases from V and 4 bases from J, the junction contained 12 bases not matched to a gene. This CDR3 has 17 amino acids. CDR3 in DNA: TGTGCCAGCAGCTTACAACTAGGATCTAGCGGTTCAGATACGCAGTATTTT. Translation gives CASSLQLGSSGSDTQYF.

This chain connects TRBV6-1 to TRBJ2-7, with D possibly TRBD2 on 5 matching bases. Trimming took 0 bases from V and 7 from J, leaving 16 bases between them. Germline assignment: CDR1 MNHNS and CDR2 SASEGT. The CDR3 is 15 residues long. The CDR3 here is CASSEAGGHGGEQYF. CDR3 in DNA: TGTGCCAGCAGTGAAGCAGGCGGGCACGGTGGGGAGCAGTACTTC.

The chain couples TRBV19 to TRBJ1-1, with a weak D call TRBD1 (6 bases). Germline V CDR1 and CDR2: LNHDA, SQIVND (reference sequence). CDR3 length equals 16 residues. V was shortened by 4 bases and J by 6 bases, with 21 bases between the two germline ends. CDR3 sequence (DNA): TGTGCCAGTAGTACCCGAGGCTCCAGGGGTGGGGCTGAAGCTTTCTTT. Translated, it gives CASSTRGSRGGAEAFF.

The gene calls are TRBV7-6 and TRBJ2-3, with 11 bases that match TRBD2. Germline CDR1 SGHVS, CDR2 FNYEAQ. The CDR3 contains 15 residues. After removal of 7 bases from V and 4 bases from J, the junction contained 7 bases not matched to a gene. CDR3 sequence: CASTMTSGDADTQYF. DNA for the CDR3: TGTGCCAGCACCATGACTAGCGGGGACGCAGATACGCAGTATTTT.

The chain joins TRBV2 to TRBJ1-3; 7 positions agree with TRBD1. The CDR3 consists of 15 residues. Germline CDR1 SNHLY, CDR2 FYNNEI. V shed 5 bases and J 2 bases; nucleotides not matched to a gene: 6. CDR3 nucleotides: TGTGCCAGCAGTCTTACAGGGGTCCCTGGAAACACCATATATTTT. Encoded protein: CASSLTGVPGNTIYF.

The chain uses TRBV18 and TRBJ1-1; D gene uncertain. Trimming left V 1 base short and J 9 bases short, with 9 bases between. The CDR3 runs 12 residues. Per the germline V gene, CDR1 is KGHSH and CDR2 is LQKENI. The CDR3 sequence: CASSPRSDQAFF. CDR3 sequence (DNA): TGTGCCAGCTCACCACGGTCAGATCAAGCTTTCTTT.